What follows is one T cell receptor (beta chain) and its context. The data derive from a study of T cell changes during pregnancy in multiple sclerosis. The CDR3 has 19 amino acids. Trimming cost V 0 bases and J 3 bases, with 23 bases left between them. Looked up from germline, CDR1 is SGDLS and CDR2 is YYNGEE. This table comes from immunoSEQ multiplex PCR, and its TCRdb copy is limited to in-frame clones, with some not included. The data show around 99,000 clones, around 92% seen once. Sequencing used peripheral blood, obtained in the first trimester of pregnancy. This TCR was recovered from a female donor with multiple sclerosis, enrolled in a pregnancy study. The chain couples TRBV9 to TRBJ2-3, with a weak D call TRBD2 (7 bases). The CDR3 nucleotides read TGTGCCAGCAGCGTAGGCTTAAATAGGGGGGGGCTGGGAACAGATACGCAGTATTTT. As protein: CASSVGLNRGGLGTDTQYF.